The 12 T cell receptor beta chains below all came from one sample that was sequenced in a study of cytomegalovirus exposure and HLA in healthy donors (dated by TCRdb to 2015 to 2018). Receptor libraries were prepared by the immunoSEQ multiplex PCR assay. A mixture of 60 forward primers for TCR Vbeta segments and 13 reverse primers for TCR Jbeta segments was used in the multiplex PCR. TCRdb carries this immuneACCESS record with in-frame sequences only. Its versions omit some clonotypes, under half of them owing to an unresolved V gene in the studies checked, with the rest unexplained. Across this sample there are around 120,000 clones, with around 80% seen only once. The ten biggest clones cover roughly 4.9% of the sample. The sequencing input was PBMCs. Receptors originate from a female donor in good health and CMV-seropositive.

V and J are TRBV19 and TRBJ2-5; 11 bases fit TRBD2. The CDR3 is made up of 14 amino acids. The ends lost 7 bases at V and 2 bases at J; junction bases unmatched: 3. The germline CDR1 and CDR2 sequences are LNHDA and SQIVND (reference sequence). The CDR3 is CASNSGGAQETQYF. In DNA form, the CDR3 reads TGTGCCAGTAATAGCGGGGGGGCTCAAGAGACCCAGTACTTC.

This chain uses TRBV6-5 with TRBJ2-1; 10 bases align to TRBD2. The V and J ends lost 7 bases and 3 bases, in that order; junction bases with no gene match: 6. Germline CDR1 is MNHEY and CDR2 is SVGAGI. The CDR3 is made up of 15 amino acids. The CDR3: CASNALAGHYNEQFF. The CDR3 region has the DNA TGTGCCAGCAACGCACTAGCGGGGCACTACAATGAGCAGTTCTTC.

The rearrangement joins TRBV5-1 to TRBJ1-5; no definite D call. Germline assignment: CDR1 SGHRS and CDR2 YFSETQ. This CDR3 is 14 amino acids long. The V end lost 0 bases, the J end lost 3 bases, and 7 bases lay between the germline ends. The chain's CDR3 is CASSLDGLNQPQHF. The CDR3 DNA sequence: TGCGCCAGCAGCTTGGACGGTCTCAATCAGCCCCAGCATTTT.

To note about this clone: At one end, the junction sequence differs from germline, possibly due to a read error. Written as DNA, the CDR3 is TGTGCCAGCAGTTTGGACAGGCCGAACACTGAAGCTTTCTTT. It specifies CASSLDRPNTEAFF. The V and J genes are TRBV5-4 and TRBJ1-1; 7 bases are a match to TRBD1. There are 14 residues in the CDR3. Germline CDR1 and CDR2: SGHNT and YYREEE (reference sequence). Full variable domain (rest looked up from reference TRBV5-4 and TRBJ1-1): ETGVTQSPTHLIKTRGQQVTLRCSSQSGHNTVSWYQQALGQGPQFIFQYYREEENGRGNFPPRFSGLQFPNYSSELNVNALELDDSALYLCASSLDRPNTEAFFGQGTRLTVV.

The chain couples TRBV28 to TRBJ2-1; possibly TRBD2 for D (5 bases). Germline values: CDR1 MDHEN, CDR2 SYDVKM. Trimming took 8 bases from V and 3 from J, leaving 5 bases between them. The CDR3 is 11 amino acids. CDR3 in amino acids: CASRDYNEQFF. Here the CDR3 DNA reads TGTGCCAGCCGGGACTACAATGAGCAGTTCTTC.

The V gene is TRBV10-2, the J gene TRBJ2-7; 8 bases align to TRBD1. V was clipped by 6 bases and J by 4 bases; unmatched bases: 11. This CDR3 contains 15 residues. Per the germline V gene, CDR1 is WSHSY and CDR2 is SAAADI. Written as DNA, the CDR3 is TGCGCCAGCAGATTGGACAGGGCCCCGCGGTACGAGCAGTACTTC. It yields the protein CASRLDRAPRYEQYF.

The CDR3, as DNA: TGTGCCACCAGCAGAGTCCGGAGAGCCATGAACACTGAAGCTTTCTTT. Translation: CATSRVRRAMNTEAFF. The genes are TRBV15 and TRBJ1-1; the D is unclear. Germline lookup yields CDR1 LNHNV and CDR2 YYDKDF (reference sequence). V lost 1 base and J 0 bases, leaving 12 bases between the germline ends. This CDR3 is built from 16 residues.

The rearrangement links TRBV30 to TRBJ2-1, with 9 bases identical to TRBD1. Germline V gene lookup returns CDR1 GTSNPN and CDR2 SVGIG (reference sequence). The CDR3 contains 13 residues. After removal of 5 bases from V and 3 bases from J, the junction contained 2 bases not matched to a gene. The CDR3 sequence: CAWGGQGYNEQFF. For the CDR3, the DNA is TGTGCCTGGGGGGGACAGGGCTACAATGAGCAGTTCTTC.

CDR3 nucleotides: TGCGCCAGCAGCTTAACAGGGCGATGGAACTATGGCTACACCTTC. Translating gives CASSLTGRWNYGYTF. The J gene is TRBJ1-2, the V gene TRBV5-1; tentatively, D is TRBD1 (6 bases). V lost 2 bases to trimming and J lost 2 bases, with 13 bases between them. This CDR3 contains 15 residues. Germline loops: CDR1 SGHRS, CDR2 YFSETQ.

The chain recombines TRBV9 with TRBJ1-5; D not certain. The length of the CDR3 is 13 residues. Germline loops: CDR1 SGDLS, CDR2 YYNGEE. V shed 0 bases and J shed 4 bases, with 5 bases lying between them. The CDR3 DNA reads TGTGCCAGCAGCGTAGGTCAGAATCAGCCCCAGCATTTT. Amino acid sequence: CASSVGQNQPQHF.

The rearrangement joins TRBV5-1 to TRBJ2-6; 7 bases line up with TRBD1. V lost 5 bases and J lost 1; bases outside the gene matches: 12. This CDR3 contains 18 residues. The germline V gene has CDR1 SGHRS and CDR2 YFSETQ. This CDR3 is CASSGTPSQGSGANVLTF. The DNA of the CDR3 is TGCGCCAGCAGTGGGACGCCCTCACAGGGGTCTGGGGCCAACGTCCTGACTTTC.

This sequence joins TRBV20-1 and TRBJ1-4; no definite D call. CDR1 and CDR2 (germline): DFQATT, SNEGSKA (reference sequence). The CDR3 runs to 11 residues. The germline V and J ends were trimmed by 0 bases and 15 bases, with 11 bases remaining between them. The DNA for the CDR3 is TGCAGTGCTAGAGATGATTTCGAGATGTTTTTT. Translating gives CSARDDFEMFF.